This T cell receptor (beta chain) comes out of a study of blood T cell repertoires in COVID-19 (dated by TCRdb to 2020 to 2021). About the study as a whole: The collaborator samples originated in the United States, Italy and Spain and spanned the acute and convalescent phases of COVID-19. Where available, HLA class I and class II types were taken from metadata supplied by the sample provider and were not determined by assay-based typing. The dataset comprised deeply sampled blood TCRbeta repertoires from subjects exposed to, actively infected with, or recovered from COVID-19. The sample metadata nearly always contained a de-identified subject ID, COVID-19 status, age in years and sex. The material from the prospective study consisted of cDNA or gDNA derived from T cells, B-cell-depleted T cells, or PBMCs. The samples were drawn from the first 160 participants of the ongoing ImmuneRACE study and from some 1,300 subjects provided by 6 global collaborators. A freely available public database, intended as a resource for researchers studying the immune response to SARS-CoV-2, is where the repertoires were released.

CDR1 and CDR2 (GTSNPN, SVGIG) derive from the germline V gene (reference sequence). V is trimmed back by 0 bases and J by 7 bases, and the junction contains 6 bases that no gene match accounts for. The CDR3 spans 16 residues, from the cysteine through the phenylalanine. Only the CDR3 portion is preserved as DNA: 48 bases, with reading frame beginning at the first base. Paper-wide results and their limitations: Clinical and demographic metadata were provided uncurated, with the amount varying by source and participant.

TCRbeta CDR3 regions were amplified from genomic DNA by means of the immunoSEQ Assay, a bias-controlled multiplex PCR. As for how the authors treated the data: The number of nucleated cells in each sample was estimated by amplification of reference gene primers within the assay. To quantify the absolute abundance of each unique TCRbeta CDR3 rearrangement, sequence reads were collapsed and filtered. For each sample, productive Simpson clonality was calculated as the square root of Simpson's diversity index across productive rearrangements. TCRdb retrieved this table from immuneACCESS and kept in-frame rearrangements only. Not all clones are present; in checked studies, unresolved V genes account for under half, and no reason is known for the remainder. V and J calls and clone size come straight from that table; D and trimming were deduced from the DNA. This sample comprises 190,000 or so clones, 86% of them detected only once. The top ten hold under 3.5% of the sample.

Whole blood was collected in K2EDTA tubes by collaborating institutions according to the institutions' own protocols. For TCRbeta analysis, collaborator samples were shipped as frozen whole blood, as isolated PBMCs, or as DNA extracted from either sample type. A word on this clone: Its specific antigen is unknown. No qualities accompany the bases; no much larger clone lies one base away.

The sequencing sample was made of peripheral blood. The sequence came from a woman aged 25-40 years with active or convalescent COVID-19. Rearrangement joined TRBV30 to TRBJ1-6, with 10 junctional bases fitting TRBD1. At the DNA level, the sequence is TGTGCCTGGAGTGTACTCCGGGGACAGGGGAATTCACCCCTCCACTTT. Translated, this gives CAWSVLRGQGNSPLHF.